This T cell receptor beta chain emerged from a study of cytotoxic CD8 clonotypes in ibrutinib-treated CLL. At the level of the study: Mean productive templates were roughly 280,000; mean productive rearrangements were 94,082.

Study-wide results and limits: A rise in clonality was seen at ibrutinib response, and a fall back toward baseline was seen at progression.

Genomic DNA (about 2.2 micrograms) was obtained from cryopreserved PBMCs for construction of TCR beta libraries. Targeted sequencing depth ranged from 1 in 200,000 to 1 in 1 million T cells. Clones were read by immunoSEQ multiplex PCR, and TCRdb kept only the in-frame ones, dropping some. The sample lists approximately 100,000 clones, roughly 57% occurring once. CDR1 and CDR2 from the germline V gene are DFQATT and SNEGSKA (reference sequence). V was trimmed by 6 bases and J by 7 bases, leaving 10 bases between them. The CDR3 contains 11 residues. With respect to this clone: The target antigen is unknown.

The sample consisted of PBMCs, taken after 24 months of ibrutinib treatment. The sequence was obtained from a human donor with chronic lymphocytic leukemia. This chain joins TRBV20-1 and TRBJ2-1; D might be TRBD2 (5 bases). CDR3 region: CSASGLNEQFF. As DNA, the CDR3 is TGCAGTGCAAGCGGACTTAATGAGCAGTTCTTC.